This TCR beta chain derives from a study of T cell repertoires in cytomegalovirus infection. Overall study context: The public TCR beta signatures pointed to both CMV infection and matching HLA type. Broader study findings: HLA-C-restricted CMV clonotypes gave the most frequent clonotype in two of eight donors. Summed frequency of public TCR beta families distinguished CMV carriers with the relevant HLA.

V gave up 1 base and J gave up 1 base; unmatched junction bases: 5. The length of the CDR3 is 19 residues. Per germline, CDR1 SGHTA and CDR2 FQGNSA. This clonotype came up many times. The target antigen is unknown. From the reads, TCRdb called clonotypes with MiXCR, one entry per CDR3 protein. Of around 770,000 distinct CDR3 sequences listed, about 27% are singletons. The receptor's source is a human donor in good health (CMV status not recorded). Some clones in this sample may be carry-over from other donors' samples. The sequencing used cultured CD8+ T cells from PBMCs, collected from culture after CMV antigen stimulation. The chain is built from TRBV7-2 and TRBJ2-3; TRBD2 matches at 16 bases. CDR3 sequence: CASSLVGLAGGPGTDTQYF. CDR3 nucleotide sequence: TGTGCCAGCAGCTTAGTGGGACTAGCGGGGGGGCCGGGCACAGATACGCAGTATTTT.